This entry concerns a single T cell receptor beta chain. The sample holds a few counts of this clonotype. What antigen it recognizes has not been identified. Per-base qualities were not stored, and no clone one base away is much larger. In light of the paper, this sample's time point label describes: persistent/refractory GD, antithyroid drugs over 5 years with positive TRAb. For both TCR sequencing and RNA sequencing, RNA was extracted from PBMCs in TRIzol. The diagnosis of Graves' disease followed American Thyroid Association guidelines. Patients for the study were recruited at an endocrinology department in Xi'an, China. From each patient, 7.5 to 9.5 milliliters of peripheral blood was collected into an EDTA anticoagulant tube. Ficoll Paque Plus density gradient separation was used to isolate PBMCs, and no further T cell sorting was done. An Agilent 2100 Bioanalyzer and agarose gel were used to assess RNA quality, and a NanoDrop 2000 was used to measure RNA concentration.

This sample is part of a study of regulatory T cells in long-lasting Graves disease listed by TCRdb under 2021. A note on the overall study: Persistent Graves' disease was defined as antithyroid drug treatment for over 5 years with persistently positive TSH receptor autoantibodies. Persistent Graves' disease patients were compared with newly diagnosed Graves' disease patients by peripheral blood TCR sequencing and RNA sequencing. The study was conducted in China and was registered as a clinical trial. TCR sequencing covered some 13 persistent and roughly 20 newly diagnosed Graves' disease patients, 33 samples in total. In the clinical cohort, patients with persistent Graves' disease had used antithyroid drugs for an average of about 9.4 years.

What the research found in general, with its limitations: Sequencing and analysis were limited to the TCR beta chain. Patients with persistent disease shared more public clonotypes (about 2,900) than newly diagnosed patients did (around 980). As a limitation, the authors acknowledged that the small sample size may reduce accuracy. TRBV28, TRBJ1-2 and TRBJ2-5 were preferentially used in persistent disease, while TRBV20-1 and TRBJ2-1 were favored in newly diagnosed disease. Only peripheral blood was studied, because thyroid tissue, the primary lesion, was inaccessible. Lower TCR Shannon entropy and fewer highly expanded clones were observed in persistent Graves' disease patients than in newly diagnosed patients, which suggested clonal expansion.

Library preparation used multiplex PCR. Sequencing took place on an Illumina HiSeq 4000. TCR beta libraries were built with iRepertoire HTBI primers and Arm-PCR amplification of CDR3 regions. Before sequencing, the PCR products underwent gel purification. As for how the authors treated the data: A total of 62 TRBV and some 15 TRBJ segments were identified across samples and were used for gene usage analysis of CDR3 amino acid clonotypes. COPE and FqMerger were used to merge the filtered high-quality paired reads into contigs. BLAST was used to align contigs to IMGT TRBV, TRBD and TRBJ reference genes, with CDR3 defined following IMGT. Any clonotype with a frequency above 0.1% was counted as a highly expanded clone. Shannon entropy was used to measure repertoire diversity, and the Gini coefficient was used to measure V-J evenness. Clonotypes shared by more than one individual were considered public. TCRdb reworked the public reads: Q25 trimming with fastp, MiXCR clone assembly, productive beta chains retained. Each CDR3 protein gets just one entry, which takes the most common genes and DNA from the rows behind it. The V and J calls, along with clone size, are taken from TCRdb and not from the paper's own processing. For this sample there are around 460,000 distinct CDR3 sequences; about 22% appear just once. Of the sample, roughly 6.9% falls within the top ten clones.

Including the terminal cysteine and phenylalanine, the CDR3 comprises 14 residues. The retained sequence is limited to the CDR3, 42 bases, with the frame set at the first base. The germline V and J ends show losses of 6 bases and 7 bases respectively, and no gene match explains 7 bases of the junction. Sequenced here: peripheral blood mononuclear cells (PBMCs), sampled when the disease was refractory, from a patient treated with antithyroid drugs. The receptor comes from a female donor with Graves disease. The V and J segments used are TRBV12-3 or TRBV12-4 and TRBJ2-2; 8 nucleotides in the junction match TRBD2. CDR3 protein: CASRPSGSNGELFF. In nucleotides, the sequence is TGTGCCAGCAGACCCAGCGGGAGCAACGGGGAGCTGTTTTTT.